This T cell receptor beta chain was found in a study of lymphopenia after photon versus proton radiotherapy. Of note for this clone: Its antigen is still unknown.

This CDR3 has 13 residues. Germline V gene data show CDR1 as MDHEN and CDR2 as SYDVKM. Trimming cost V 7 bases and J 7 bases, with 13 bases left between them. Sequencing used immunoSEQ multiplex PCR; TCRdb keeps in-frame clones, though not all of them. The data contain some 45,000 clones, roughly four fifths of them singletons. General study results and limits: Survival link was tested only in deceased patients; proton benefit remains a possibility. Photon-treated patients lost naive T cells and TCR diversity; proton-treated stayed stable. In patients who died, overall survival fell as post-nadir TCR diversity dropped more. After the lymphocyte nadir, photon-treated repertoires showed oligoclonal expansion, especially of CD8+ Temra cells.

Sequencing was performed on peripheral blood, taken from a patient treated with proton-based radiotherapy. V is TRBV28 and J is TRBJ2-2; D is tentatively TRBD1 or TRBD2 (5 bases each). The source is a woman aged 70-85 years with pancreatic cancer. The CDR3: CASITRDVGELFF. CDR3 in DNA: TGTGCCAGCATTACCAGGGACGTCGGGGAGCTGTTTTTT.